This T cell receptor beta chain was recorded in a study of T cell repertoires in cytomegalovirus infection. Study-level background: Indications of both CMV infection and matching HLA type were provided by public TCR beta signatures. General study results and limits: Pooled public TCR beta family frequency picked out CMV carriers with the relevant HLA. What dominated the ex vivo response were HLA-C-restricted CMV-specific TCR beta clonotypes.

With V trimmed by 10 bases and J by 6 bases, 9 bases remained unmatched. The CDR3 totals 14 residues. Germline CDR1 and CDR2: MNHNY and SVGAGI (reference sequence). Each CDR3 protein gets one entry after TCRdb re-called the reads with MiXCR. Here the sample spans a few hundred thousand distinct CDR3 sequences, almost 30% being singletons. In its sample, this clonotype was seen a few times. Its antigen is still unknown. The TCR comes from a human donor in good health (CMV status not recorded). Some clones in this sample may be carry-over from other donors' samples. V and J are TRBV6-6 and TRBJ2-7, with 13 bases that match TRBD2. The material sequenced was cultured PBMCs, taken from culture after CMV antigen stimulation. The CDR3 is CATKGLAGLPEQYF. The CDR3 bases are TGTGCCACAAAGGGACTAGCGGGACTTCCCGAGCAGTACTTC.